This is a list of T cell receptor beta chains from one sample in a study of cytomegalovirus exposure and HLA in healthy donors. Method: immunoSEQ multiplex PCR; TCRdb's copy keeps in-frame clones and lacks some. Of fewer than 250,000 clones in the sample, roughly 80% were seen once. The sequencing input was PBMCs. All receptors come from a girl aged 10-17 years in good health and CMV-seronegative. The CDR3 runs from the conserved cysteine through the conserved F or W. The D gene is left open where the match is weak. The size of a clone is reported for some rows only, either as once, few or many, or as a class for expanded clones.

j_gene: TRBJ2-7; v_gene: TRBV7-9; abundance: few; d_gene: TRBD1; CDR3aa: CASSHRDSNYEQYF; CDR3nt: TGTGCCAGCAGCCACCGGGACAGCAACTACGAGCAGTACTTC
j_gene: TRBJ2-1; v_gene: TRBV21-1; abundance: .; d_gene: .; CDR3aa: CASSQDRGGLAENNGDNNEQFF; CDR3nt: TGTGCCAGCAGCCAGGACAGGGGAGGACTAGCGGAGAACAACGGAGATAACAATGAGCAGTTCTTC
j_gene: TRBJ2-4; v_gene: TRBV5-6; abundance: .; d_gene: .; CDR3aa: CASSFAQGLAKNIQYF; CDR3nt: TGTGCCAGCAGCTTTGCTCAGGGGTTAGCCAAAAACATTCAGTACTTC
j_gene: TRBJ1-1; v_gene: TRBV23-1; abundance: .; d_gene: TRBD1; CDR3aa: CASSITEDRTNTEAFF; CDR3nt: TGCGCCAGCAGCATTACGGAGGACAGGACGAACACTGAGGCTTTCTTT
j_gene: TRBJ1-1; v_gene: TRBV14; abundance: .; d_gene: TRBD1; CDR3aa: CASSLLQGLNTEAFF; CDR3nt: TGTGCCAGCAGCCTACTACAGGGGTTGAACACTGAAGCTTTCTTT
j_gene: TRBJ2-7; v_gene: TRBV11-1; abundance: .; d_gene: .; CDR3aa: CASSSGSDATYEQYF; CDR3nt: TGTGCCAGCAGCTCAGGGTCGGACGCAACCTACGAGCAGTACTTC
j_gene: TRBJ1-1; v_gene: TRBV5-5; abundance: many; d_gene: .; CDR3aa: CASSWRTGGGGTEAFF; CDR3nt: TGTGCCAGCAGCTGGCGGACTGGGGGAGGAGGCACTGAAGCTTTCTTT
j_gene: TRBJ1-5; v_gene: TRBV7-9; abundance: .; d_gene: .; CDR3aa: CASSLERQGLGNQPQHF; CDR3nt: TGTGCCAGCAGCTTAGAACGGCAGGGCTTGGGCAATCAGCCCCAGCATTTT
j_gene: TRBJ2-3; v_gene: TRBV7-9; abundance: .; d_gene: TRBD1; CDR3aa: CASSSVTGLGDTQYF; CDR3nt: TGTGCCAGCAGTTCCGTGACAGGGCTAGGGGATACGCAGTATTTT
j_gene: TRBJ1-2; v_gene: TRBV6-4; abundance: .; d_gene: TRBD1; CDR3aa: CASRLRTGDIYGYTF; CDR3nt: TGTGCCAGCCGACTAAGGACAGGGGACATCTATGGCTACACCTTC
j_gene: TRBJ2-7; v_gene: TRBV4-2; abundance: few; d_gene: .; CDR3aa: CASSQDLEGYYEQYF; CDR3nt: TGTGCCAGCAGCCAAGATCTAGAAGGTTATTACGAGCAGTACTTC
j_gene: TRBJ1-6; v_gene: TRBV7-3; abundance: .; d_gene: TRBD1; CDR3aa: CASSLTGDRSPLHF; CDR3nt: TGTGCCAGCAGCTTAACGGGGGACAGGTCACCCCTCCACTTT
j_gene: TRBJ2-3; v_gene: TRBV5-6; abundance: .; d_gene: .; CDR3aa: CASSFLGGTDTQYF; CDR3nt: TGTGCCAGCAGCTTCCTCGGGGGCACAGATACGCAGTATTTT
j_gene: TRBJ1-3; v_gene: TRBV27; abundance: .; d_gene: .; CDR3aa: CASSSRAGLSSGNTIYF; CDR3nt: TGTGCCAGCAGTAGTCGGGCAGGACTCTCCTCTGGAAACACCATATATTTT
j_gene: TRBJ1-1; v_gene: TRBV5-6; abundance: .; d_gene: .; CDR3aa: CASRLRTALWNTEAFF; CDR3nt: TGTGCCAGCAGGCTGAGGACAGCTCTTTGGAACACTGAAGCTTTCTTT
j_gene: TRBJ2-2; v_gene: TRBV7-3; abundance: .; d_gene: TRBD2; CDR3aa: CASSGRRTSGSDTGELFF; CDR3nt: TGTGCCAGCAGCGGAAGGAGGACTAGCGGGAGTGACACCGGGGAGCTGTTTTTT
j_gene: TRBJ1-4; v_gene: TRBV27; abundance: .; d_gene: .; CDR3aa: CASSFYTNEKLFF; CDR3nt: TGTGCCAGCAGTTTCTACACTAATGAAAAACTGTTTTTT
j_gene: TRBJ2-7; v_gene: TRBV6-1; abundance: .; d_gene: .; CDR3aa: CASSQMGQYEQYF; CDR3nt: TGTGCCAGCAGCCAAATGGGCCAATACGAGCAGTACTTC
j_gene: TRBJ2-6; v_gene: TRBV9; abundance: .; d_gene: .; CDR3aa: CASSPRTGTNSGANVLTF; CDR3nt: TGTGCCAGCAGCCCACGGACAGGGACTAACTCTGGGGCCAACGTCCTGACTTTC
j_gene: TRBJ2-3; v_gene: TRBV21-1; abundance: .; d_gene: .; CDR3aa: CASTLLRGTSGRVTDTQYF; CDR3nt: TGTGCCAGCACCCTATTGCGGGGCACTAGCGGGAGAGTTACCGATACGCAGTATTTT
j_gene: TRBJ2-7; v_gene: TRBV29-1; abundance: .; d_gene: .; CDR3aa: CSVEYSLEQYF; CDR3nt: TGCAGCGTTGAGTATTCGTTGGAGCAGTACTTC
j_gene: TRBJ1-2; v_gene: TRBV9; abundance: .; d_gene: .; CDR3aa: CASSAQGKYGYTF; CDR3nt: TGTGCCAGCAGCGCACAGGGAAAATACGGCTACACCTTC
j_gene: TRBJ2-3; v_gene: TRBV5-4; abundance: .; d_gene: TRBD2; CDR3aa: CASSLEVAAGVDTQYF; CDR3nt: TGTGCCAGCAGCTTGGAAGTCGCGGCGGGAGTGGATACGCAGTATTTT
j_gene: TRBJ2-6; v_gene: TRBV7-2; abundance: .; d_gene: TRBD1; CDR3aa: CASRLRQGSGANVLTF; CDR3nt: TGTGCCAGCAGGCTTAGACAGGGCTCTGGGGCCAACGTCCTGACTTTC
j_gene: TRBJ2-5; v_gene: TRBV30; abundance: once; d_gene: TRBD2; CDR3aa: CAWTKRGQQETQYF; CDR3nt: TGTGCCTGGACGAAGCGGGGGCAACAAGAGACCCAGTACTTC
j_gene: TRBJ1-2; v_gene: TRBV30; abundance: once; d_gene: .; CDR3aa: CAWSNGGGGDRYTF; CDR3nt: TGTGCCTGGAGTAATGGCGGGGGCGGGGATCGCTACACCTTC
j_gene: TRBJ1-1; v_gene: TRBV5-4; abundance: few; d_gene: .; CDR3aa: CASSQNRDGRAFF; CDR3nt: TGTGCCAGCAGCCAAAACAGGGATGGGAGAGCTTTCTTT
j_gene: TRBJ1-5; v_gene: TRBV28; abundance: .; d_gene: TRBD1; CDR3aa: CASSPRTGSQPQHF; CDR3nt: TGTGCCAGCAGTCCCAGGACAGGGTCTCAGCCCCAGCATTTT
j_gene: TRBJ1-1; v_gene: TRBV19; abundance: few; d_gene: .; CDR3aa: CASSIDPGSYEAFF; CDR3nt: TGTGCCAGTAGTATAGATCCAGGAAGTTATGAAGCTTTCTTT
j_gene: TRBJ1-6; v_gene: TRBV4-2; abundance: few; d_gene: .; CDR3aa: CASSQGTDYSPLHF; CDR3nt: TGTGCCAGCAGCCAAGGGACAGATTATTCACCCCTCCACTTT
j_gene: TRBJ2-2; v_gene: TRBV29-1; abundance: .; d_gene: TRBD1; CDR3aa: CSAGAGGHGELFF; CDR3nt: TGCAGCGCCGGAGCAGGGGGCCACGGGGAGCTGTTTTTT
j_gene: TRBJ2-3; v_gene: TRBV9; abundance: once; d_gene: TRBD2; CDR3aa: CASSAGTSWGGTDTQYF; CDR3nt: TGTGCCAGCAGCGCCGGGACTAGCTGGGGAGGCACAGATACGCAGTATTTT
j_gene: TRBJ2-3; v_gene: TRBV6-5; abundance: .; d_gene: .; CDR3aa: CASSPGLNTDTQYF; CDR3nt: TGTGCCAGCAGTCCTGGACTGAACACAGATACGCAGTATTTT
j_gene: TRBJ2-3; v_gene: TRBV7-2; abundance: .; d_gene: .; CDR3aa: CASSLRGPSSTDTQYF; CDR3nt: TGTGCCAGCAGCCTCAGGGGCCCTTCTAGCACAGATACGCAGTATTTT
j_gene: TRBJ2-5; v_gene: TRBV15; abundance: .; d_gene: .; CDR3aa: CATSRDVGRIQETQYF; CDR3nt: TGTGCCACCAGCAGAGATGTGGGGCGGATTCAAGAGACCCAGTACTTC
j_gene: TRBJ2-5; v_gene: TRBV6-1; abundance: .; d_gene: .; CDR3aa: CASSEEYGRRETQYF; CDR3nt: TGTGCCAGCAGTGAGGAATACGGAAGGAGAGAGACCCAGTACTTC
j_gene: TRBJ1-1; v_gene: TRBV10-3; abundance: once; d_gene: .; CDR3aa: CAISEPRVTEAFF; CDR3nt: TGTGCCATCAGTGAGCCGAGGGTGACTGAAGCTTTCTTT
j_gene: TRBJ1-1; v_gene: TRBV5-1; abundance: .; d_gene: TRBD1; CDR3aa: CASGTGGNTEAFF; CDR3nt: TGCGCCAGCGGGACAGGGGGCAACACTGAAGCTTTCTTT
j_gene: TRBJ2-1; v_gene: TRBV30; abundance: .; d_gene: TRBD2; CDR3aa: CAWTGTRRGEQFF; CDR3nt: TGTGCCTGGACCGGGACTAGGAGAGGTGAGCAGTTCTTC
j_gene: TRBJ1-3; v_gene: TRBV5-1; abundance: .; d_gene: .; CDR3aa: CASSPGQSSGNTIYF; CDR3nt: TGCGCCAGCAGCCCAGGACAGAGCTCTGGAAACACCATATATTTT
j_gene: TRBJ1-2; v_gene: TRBV28; abundance: .; d_gene: TRBD1; CDR3aa: CASSSGQINYGYTF; CDR3nt: TGTGCCAGCAGTTCGGGACAGATTAACTATGGCTACACCTTC
j_gene: TRBJ2-7; v_gene: TRBV18; abundance: .; d_gene: TRBD2; CDR3aa: CASSLAGVEQYF; CDR3nt: TGTGCCAGCTCCCTAGCGGGAGTTGAGCAGTACTTC
j_gene: TRBJ1-2; v_gene: TRBV27; abundance: .; d_gene: TRBD1; CDR3aa: CASSSHNPLRTGGMVNYGYTF; CDR3nt: TGTGCCAGCAGTTCGCACAACCCGTTGAGGACAGGGGGTATGGTTAACTATGGCTACACCTTC
j_gene: TRBJ1-1; v_gene: TRBV28; abundance: .; d_gene: .; CDR3aa: CASSGNLEAFF; CDR3nt: TGTGCCAGCAGCGGTAACCTTGAAGCTTTCTTT
j_gene: TRBJ1-3; v_gene: TRBV5-4; abundance: .; d_gene: .; CDR3aa: CASSYRIRGGSGNTIYF; CDR3nt: TGTGCCAGCAGCTACCGGATTAGGGGAGGCTCTGGAAACACCATATATTTT
j_gene: TRBJ1-4; v_gene: TRBV28; abundance: .; d_gene: .; CDR3aa: CASSFTGSGNEKLFF; CDR3nt: TGTGCCAGCAGCTTCACAGGGAGTGGTAATGAAAAACTGTTTTTT
j_gene: TRBJ2-3; v_gene: TRBV20-1; abundance: .; d_gene: .; CDR3aa: CSARGQYTQYF; CDR3nt: TGCAGTGCTAGGGGCCAGTATACGCAGTATTTT
j_gene: TRBJ2-1; v_gene: TRBV6-5; abundance: .; d_gene: TRBD2; CDR3aa: CASSRTSGRGNEQFF; CDR3nt: TGTGCCAGCAGTCGGACTAGCGGGAGAGGTAATGAGCAGTTCTTC